This T cell receptor beta chain was sequenced in a study of Graves' ophthalmopathy and Graves' hyperthyroidism. Amplification of the TCR beta CDR3 regions used RNA transcripts (as template). A first-round RT-PCR used HTBI primers, followed by a second-round multiplex PCR. One entry per CDR3 protein results from TCRdb running MiXCR on the multiplex PCR reads. This sample has 150,000 or so distinct CDR3 sequences, with roughly 36% found just once. The CDR3 sequence is 15 residues long. After removal of 5 bases from V and 6 bases from J, the junction contained 8 bases not matched to a gene. Sample: peripheral blood. The rearrangement uses TRBV12-3 or TRBV12-4 and TRBJ1-5, with 9 bases that match TRBD1. This clonotype was sampled from a man aged 30 to 39 with Graves' ophthalmopathy. The DNA for the CDR3 is TGTGCCAGCAGTCGGACAGGGGAAATAAGTCAGCCCCAGCATTTT. This sequence encodes CASSRTGEISQPQHF.